The 17 T cell receptor beta chains below come from one sample, sequenced in a study of T cell responses to AZD1222 COVID-19 vaccine. Generated by immunoSEQ multiplex PCR, the TCRdb table keeps only in-frame clones and is missing some. The data hold roughly 62,000 clones, with around three quarters observed a single time. The sample in question was peripheral blood, obtained on day 0 of AZD1222 vaccination. Receptors were obtained from an adult in good health.

Points on this clone: A read error is possible here, since a much larger clone lies one base away. The V and J genes are TRBV4-1 and TRBJ1-3; TRBD1 agrees at 8 bases. Germline CDR1 reads MGHRA; CDR2 reads YSYEKL. This CDR3 has 16 residues. In nucleotides, the CDR3 is TGCGCCACCAGCCCACCGGACAGGGCCTCTGGAAACACCATATATTTT. Translating gives CATSPPDRASGNTIYF.

This chain connects TRBV5-6 to TRBJ2-7; D call uncertain. The V end was cut by 0 bases, the J end by 4 bases, with 5 bases between. Germline V gene sequence: CDR1 SGHDT, CDR2 YYEEEE. CDR3 length: 12 residues. The chain's CDR3 is CASSLDQYEQYF. The CDR3 DNA reads as TGTGCCAGCAGCTTGGACCAATACGAGCAGTACTTC.

This clone was seen a handful of times. The chain is built from TRBV2 and TRBJ2-4, with D tentatively TRBD1 (6 bases). V lost 7 bases and J 3 bases, leaving 13 bases between the germline ends. The CDR3 loop spans 14 amino acids. Germline V gives CDR1 SNHLY, CDR2 FYNNEI. The CDR3 reads CASTNRVFKNIQYF. CDR3 DNA: TGTGCCAGCACTAACAGGGTGTTCAAAAACATTCAGTACTTC. The full variable domain, completed using reference TRBV2 and TRBJ2-4, is EPEVTQTPSHQVTQMGQEVILRCVPISNHLYFYWYRQILGQKVEFLVSFYNNEISEKSEIFDDQFSVERPDGSNFTLKIRSTKLEDSAMYFCASTNRVFKNIQYFGAGTRLSVL.

The rearrangement joins TRBV12-3 or TRBV12-4 to TRBJ1-6; D remains ambiguous. There are 12 residues in the CDR3. The V gene lost 4 bases and the J gene lost 12 bases, with 10 bases spanning the gap. As DNA, the CDR3 is TGTGCCAGCAGTTCCCGCCCAGTACCCCTCCACTTT. This codes for CASSSRPVPLHF.

The chain employs TRBV16 and TRBJ2-1; TRBD2 matches 10 bases. V was clipped by 1 base and J by 2 bases; unmatched bases: 2. Germline CDR1 KGHSY, CDR2 FQNENV. This CDR3 region has 16 residues. The CDR3 coding sequence is TGTGCCAGCAGCCAATGGCTAGCGGGGGCCTACAATGAGCAGTTCTTC. The encoded protein is CASSQWLAGAYNEQFF.

This chain uses TRBV6-2 or TRBV6-3 with TRBJ1-5; D possibly corresponds to TRBD1 (6 bases). Trimming left V 0 bases short and J 2 bases short, with 14 bases between. This CDR3 spans 17 amino acids. Germline V gene sequence: CDR1 MNHEY, CDR2 SVGEGT. Here the CDR3 DNA reads TGTGCCAGCAGTTACTCCCCTTTCGGGGGCGGCAATCAGCCCCAGCATTTT. Protein product: CASSYSPFGGGNQPQHF.

The CDR3 DNA reads TGCGCCAGCAGTCCTACGGTAACCAACACTGAAGCTTTCTTT. As protein: CASSPTVTNTEAFF. The V gene is TRBV4-3, the J gene TRBJ1-1; D ambiguous. The CDR3 consists of 14 residues. Germline V gives CDR1 LGHNA, CDR2 YSLEER. V was cut by 6 bases and J by 2 bases, with 13 bases left in between.

With regard to this clone: An end of the junction differs from the germline gene, which may be a read error. The chain employs TRBV6-1 and TRBJ1-4; D is ambiguous. Germline CDR1 is MNHNS and CDR2 is SASEGT. This CDR3 comprises 12 residues. CDR3 DNA sequence: TGTGCCAGCAGTGAATTAAGGCAGATTTGGGTTTTT. This codes for CASSELRQIWVF.

V is TRBV4-2 and J is TRBJ1-6; 8 nucleotides align to TRBD1. V dropped 3 bases and J dropped 5; count of bases not matched to a gene: 9. The CDR3 is 17 amino acids. Per the germline V gene, CDR1 is LGHNA and CDR2 is YNFKEQ. Written as DNA, the CDR3 is TGTGCCAGCAGCCAGAAGGACAGGGAGGACGATAATTCACCCCTCCACTTT. The encoded protein is CASSQKDREDDNSPLHF.

The V call is TRBV7-9, the J call TRBJ2-2; tentatively, D is TRBD2 (6 bases). The CDR3 contains 13 residues. CDR1 and CDR2 (germline): SEHNR, FQNEAQ (reference sequence). V shed 4 bases and J shed 6 bases, with 9 bases lying between them. This CDR3 is CASSSPGAGELFF. The CDR3 bases are TGTGCCAGCAGCTCACCGGGGGCCGGGGAGCTGTTTTTT.

The genes are TRBV7-2 and TRBJ2-1; 7 bases map to TRBD2. The CDR3 is made up of 15 amino acids. Germline loops: CDR1 SGHTA, CDR2 FQGNSA. The V and J ends lost 5 bases and 9 bases, in that order; junction bases with no gene match: 13. Here the CDR3 reads CASSPRIRGGGEQFF. The DNA of the CDR3 is TGTGCCAGCAGCCCACGTATCCGCGGGGGTGGTGAGCAGTTCTTC.

This chain joins TRBV28 and TRBJ1-5, with D maybe TRBD1 (5 bases). The V end was cut by 8 bases, the J end by 6 bases, with 20 bases between. CDR3 size: 15 residues. In germline, CDR1 is MDHEN, CDR2 SYDVKM. The chain's CDR3 is CASDPLGQGGQPQHF. CDR3 coding DNA: TGTGCCAGCGACCCTCTAGGGCAGGGTGGTCAGCCCCAGCATTTT.

The chain joins TRBV28 to TRBJ2-7; no definite D call. The ends were cut back, 4 bases at V and 0 bases at J, with 4 bases in the middle. The CDR3 is 12 residues long. The germline gives CDR1 MDHEN, CDR2 SYDVKM. CDR3 amino acids: CASSYGSYEQYF. The CDR3 region has the DNA TGTGCCAGCAGTTACGGCTCCTACGAGCAGTACTTC.

The table lists this clone with a count of one. Other DNA sequences in the same sample also yield this CDR3. CDR3: CASSILSGEQYF. The CDR3 DNA reads as TGTGCCAGTAGTATCCTTTCGGGGGAGCAGTACTTC. The chain carries TRBV19 and TRBJ2-7; TRBD2 might be the D (5 bases). The CDR3 totals 12 residues. The V gene lost 3 bases and the J gene lost 7 bases, with 10 bases spanning the gap. The germline V gene has CDR1 LNHDA and CDR2 SQIVND (reference sequence).

This chain joins TRBV2 and TRBJ1-1; 7 bases agree with TRBD1. CDR1 SNHLY and CDR2 FYNNEI come from the germline V gene. Trimming removed 6 bases from V and 0 bases from J; junction bases left unmatched: 10. The CDR3 has 16 amino acids. CDR3 DNA: TGTGCCAGCAGGAGGGACAGACCTGCGATGAACACTGAAGCTTTCTTT. Protein: CASRRDRPAMNTEAFF.

In DNA form, the CDR3 reads TGTGCCTTCCTAAAGGCAGACTATAATTCACCCCTCCACTTT. Translation: CAFLKADYNSPLHF. The chain joins TRBV30 to TRBJ1-6; D is unclear. V was trimmed by 7 bases and J by 3 bases, leaving 13 bases between them. The CDR3 is made up of 14 amino acids. The germline V gene encodes CDR1 GTSNPN and CDR2 SVGIG (reference sequence).

The chain is built from TRBV3-1 (or the pseudogene TRBV3-2) and TRBJ2-4; D might be TRBD1 (6 bases). V was pared by 4 bases and J by 0 bases, with 13 bases between. Germline V gives CDR1 LGHDT, CDR2 YNNKEL (reference sequence). The CDR3 is made up of 16 amino acids. CDR3 nucleotide sequence: TGTGCCAGCAGCCCGGCAGGGGATATAGCCAAAAACATTCAGTACTTC. It encodes CASSPAGDIAKNIQYF.